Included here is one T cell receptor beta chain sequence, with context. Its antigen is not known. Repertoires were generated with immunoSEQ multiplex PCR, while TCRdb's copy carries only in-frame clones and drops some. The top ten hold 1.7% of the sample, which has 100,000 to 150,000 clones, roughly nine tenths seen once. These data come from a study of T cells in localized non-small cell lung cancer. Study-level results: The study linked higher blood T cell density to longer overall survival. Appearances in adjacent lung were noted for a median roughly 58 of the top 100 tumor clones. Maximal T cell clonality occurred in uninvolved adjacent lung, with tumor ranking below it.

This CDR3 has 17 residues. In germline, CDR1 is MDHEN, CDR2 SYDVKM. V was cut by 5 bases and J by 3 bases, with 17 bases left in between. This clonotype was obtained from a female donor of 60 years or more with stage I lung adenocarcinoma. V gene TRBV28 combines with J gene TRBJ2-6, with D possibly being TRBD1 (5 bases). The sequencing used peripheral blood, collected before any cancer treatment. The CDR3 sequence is CASSEHTGIDGANVLTF. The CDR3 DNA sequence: TGTGCCAGCAGTGAACACACAGGAATCGATGGGGCCAACGTCCTGACTTTC. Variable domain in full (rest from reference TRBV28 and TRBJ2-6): DVKVTQSSRYLVKRTGEKVFLECVQDMDHENMFWYRQDPGLGLRLIYFSYDVKMKEKGDIPEGYSVSREKKERFSLILESASTNQTSMYLCASSEHTGIDGANVLTFGAGSRLTVL.